The 9 T cell receptor beta chains below were found in one sample sequenced in a study of shared T cell receptors in the human thymus. Sequencing used immunoSEQ multiplex PCR; TCRdb keeps in-frame clones, though not all of them. The table includes 720,000 or so clones, roughly 88% detected once. The same specimen was also included in a second study, on human thymus T cells.

The specimen was thymocytes. These receptors all stem from a girl less than two years old with a congenital heart defect.

This clone is a singleton in its sample. The V call is TRBV27, the J call TRBJ2-1, with 7 bases lining up with TRBD2. The germline CDR1 and CDR2 sequences are MNHEY and SMNVEV (reference sequence). The length of the CDR3 is 16 residues. V was clipped by 6 bases and J by 6 bases; unmatched bases: 14. This CDR3 is CASRGAGDVSPNEQFF. CDR3 bases: TGTGCCAGCAGAGGGGCGGGGGACGTGTCCCCCAATGAGCAGTTCTTC.

The CDR3 here is CASSFGTGCEKLFF. For the CDR3, the DNA is TGCGCCAGCAGCTTCGGGACAGGGTGTGAAAAACTGTTTTTT. The chain links TRBV5-1 to TRBJ1-4, with TRBD1 identical over 9 bases. The CDR3 is made up of 14 amino acids. The germline gives CDR1 SGHRS, CDR2 YFSETQ. The ends lost 2 bases at V and 7 bases at J; junction bases unmatched: 3.

The J gene is TRBJ1-1, the V gene TRBV14; no clear D. Per germline, CDR1 SGHDN and CDR2 FVKESK. The germline V and J ends were trimmed by 0 bases and 1 base, with 9 bases remaining between them. The CDR3 totals 15 residues. The CDR3 reads CASSQDTNGNTEAFF. CDR3 nucleotides: TGTGCCAGCAGCCAAGATACGAACGGGAACACTGAAGCTTTCTTT.

The V and J genes are TRBV29-1 and TRBJ1-1; D is unresolved. V dropped 6 bases and J dropped 1 base, with 21 bases sitting between them. CDR3 length: 16 residues. CDR1 SQVTM and CDR2 ANQGSEA come from the germline V gene. The CDR3 protein is CSVKSDLFGGNTEAFF. The CDR3 DNA is TGCAGCGTAAAGAGTGATTTATTCGGTGGGAACACTGAAGCTTTCTTT.

This clone was detected once. This sequence joins TRBV29-1 and TRBJ1-5; possibly TRBD1 for D (5 bases). Per the germline V gene, CDR1 is SQVTM and CDR2 is ANQGSEA. The CDR3 loop spans 13 amino acids. The ends were cut back, 4 bases at V and 7 bases at J, with 14 bases in the middle. The chain's CDR3 is CSVVLRAGQPQHF. CDR3 DNA sequence: TGCAGCGTTGTACTCAGGGCGGGGCAGCCCCAGCATTTT.

The chain joins TRBV10-3 to TRBJ1-3; 7 bases agree with TRBD1. With 7 bases clipped from V and 2 bases from J, the junction kept 14 bases outside the gene matches. CDR3 length: 17 amino acids. From germline, CDR1 is ENHRY and CDR2 SYGVKD. The CDR3 here is CAITPGQWVKAGNTIYF. The DNA of the CDR3 is TGTGCCATCACCCCGGGACAGTGGGTAAAGGCTGGAAACACCATATATTTT.

The rearrangement links TRBV7-6 to TRBJ1-1; 7 bases map to TRBD1. Germline assignment: CDR1 SGHVS and CDR2 FNYEAQ. Unmatched junction bases numbered 13, after V lost 5 bases and J lost 1 base. This CDR3 is 17 amino acids long. CDR3 in amino acids: CASSGLPTGVKNTEAFF. CDR3 coding DNA: TGTGCCAGCAGCGGCCTCCCCACAGGGGTGAAGAACACTGAAGCTTTCTTT.

The chain joins TRBV19 to TRBJ1-2; D perhaps matches TRBD1 (5 bases). Germline V lookup: CDR1 LNHDA, CDR2 SQIVND (reference sequence). The CDR3 loop spans 12 amino acids. V lost 5 bases to trimming and J lost 4 bases, with 8 bases between them. The CDR3 here is CASSGGVYGYTF. As DNA, the CDR3 is TGTGCCAGTAGTGGAGGGGTCTATGGCTACACCTTC.

V gene TRBV7-6 combines with J gene TRBJ2-3; TRBD2 matches at 12 bases. The V gene end was trimmed by 5 bases and the J gene end by 0 bases; junction bases not matched to a gene: 6. This CDR3 region has 17 residues. Germline V gene data show CDR1 as SGHVS and CDR2 as FNYEAQ. The CDR3 loop reads CASSLHGLAGSTDTQYF. CDR3 nucleotide sequence: TGTGCCAGCAGCCTCCACGGACTAGCGGGGAGCACAGATACGCAGTATTTT.